The source of this T cell receptor (beta chain) is a study of cytomegalovirus exposure and HLA in healthy donors. General study results and limits: In a later analysis, a missense DCLRE1C variant was linked to TCR beta V- and J-gene trimming. Being productive about 87% or about 30% of the time was typical of most TCR beta V segments in an earlier analysis. TCR beta sequences reportedly predicted most subjects' HLA-A and HLA-B alleles accurately.

Germline assignment: CDR1 ENHRY and CDR2 SYGVKD. This CDR3 spans 13 amino acids. The V gene lost 5 bases and the J gene lost 8 bases, with 13 bases spanning the gap. With regard to this clone: The antigen is not known.

Researchers ran the PCR with 60 Vbeta and 13 Jbeta primers. Repertoires were generated with immunoSEQ multiplex PCR, while TCRdb's copy carries only in-frame clones and drops some. The sample carries roughly 93,000 clones, roughly 82% recorded once. The source of this sequence is a human donor in good health. Sequencing was carried out using PBMCs. The chain is built from TRBV10-3 and TRBJ2-1; TRBD2 might be the D (7 bases). CDR3 sequence (DNA): TGTGCCATCAGTAGGCAGGGGAGGGATGAGCAGTTCTTC. Its translation is CAISRQGRDEQFF.